Listed here is a single T cell receptor (beta chain). Its target antigen remains unknown. Base qualities are not at hand, and no much larger clone is one base apart. In total, approximately 700 healthy bone marrow donors made up the cohort. All cohort members were sampled while nominally healthy, although unrecorded immune exposures were likely present. The donor tested CMV seropositive, placing the donor among the approximately 290 seropositive members of the cohort. Every donor gave a peripheral blood sample, and the peripheral blood mononuclear cells from that sample were used for TCR beta sequencing. Genomic DNA extraction from the blood cell samples was performed with the Qiagen DNeasy Blood Extraction Kit. This record comes from a study of cytomegalovirus exposure and HLA in healthy donors (dated by TCRdb to 2017 to 2019). Looking at the study overall: According to an earlier analysis of 550 to 750 of the donors, roughly 180 million T cells yielded 120 million or so unique TCR beta sequences and approximately 300 Gb of sequence data. About 330 gigabases of sequencing data and about 92 million unique TCR sequences made up an early release that covered roughly 670 HLA-typed donors. Of the 398 genotyped donors, around 81% fell in the genetic ancestry cluster associated with self-reported Caucasian donors. The study was designed to test whether signatures of past pathogen exposure could be identified by cataloging public T cell receptors. Using immunosequencing, the study profiled T cell repertoires from 640 or so subjects and related those repertoires to cytomegalovirus serostatus. In addition to the first cohort of 666 subjects, a separate validation cohort of about 120 different subjects was used. High-throughput TCR immunosequencing, statistical association of individual TCRs with disease status, and machine learning were combined to predict cytomegalovirus infection status. In a later analysis, previously published TCR beta repertoires from roughly 710 donors were re-analyzed and high-resolution HLA genotyping was added so that TCR occurrence patterns could be studied. Rather than drawing on any new phenotypic data, the later analysis identified candidate immune exposures from TCR beta sequences and the way those sequences occurred across donors. An earlier analysis of around 540 of the donors applied high-throughput TCR beta sequencing to assess whether each TCR beta V gene segment acted as functional or pseudogenic. Donor age, sex, ethnicity and CMV serostatus were compiled alongside the repertoire data. A later genetic analysis took genome-wide SNP genotypes for about three fifths of the roughly 670 donors and used that subset as a discovery cohort. Every discovery cohort repertoire had been produced on one sequencing platform. Both class I and class II loci were covered by HLA typing, at four-digit resolution. The number of typed donors differed by locus: about 620-640 for A, B, C, DRB1 and DQB1; approximately 530 for DQA1; around 610 for DPA1; and 450 to 480 for DPB1. Because of strong linkage in the cohort, roughly 5 DR-DQ haplotypes were treated as single units for association and clustering. Among about 360 genotyped donors of the cohort, an average of around 240,000 unique TCR beta nucleotide sequences were sequenced per donor, roughly a sixth of them non-productive.

Overall study results and their limits: Because counts were too low, some 17 rarely observed V segments, including chromosome 9 orphons, were left out of the earlier analysis of 587 of the donors. Because HLA typing was unavailable for some donors at each locus, only the typed subset was used in association tests. Strong co-occurrence of HLA alleles, especially DR and DQ, made assigning TCR associations to individual alleles difficult. In a later genetic analysis, fewer N-insertions in productive TCRs were reported among donors in an Asian-associated ancestry cluster than the approximately 710-donor mean. The presence/absence analyses assumed that sequencing depth was roughly uniform across donors, and that assumption may not be true. Several of the top co-occurrence clusters appeared to be linked to parvovirus B19, influenza, CMV and Epstein-Barr virus, according to a later analysis. In vitro tests confirmed that a few of the cytomegalovirus-associated TCR beta chains recognize cytomegalovirus antigens. Some IMGT-functional V segments, including TRBV6-2 and TRBV6-3, could not be distinguished by the 87-base-pair reads and were therefore excluded. According to a later analysis, TCR association rates differed among HLA loci, with DRB1 alleles showing the most associated TCRs and HLA-C alleles showing the fewest. At a false discovery rate of 0.05, a later analysis linked around 15,000 TCR beta sequences to specific HLA alleles. Broadly in line with IMGT annotations, most TCR beta V segments showed up in productive rearrangements about 90% or about 30% of the time in an earlier analysis of 450 to 750 of the donors. In a later genetic analysis, a missense DCLRE1C variant was associated with V-gene and J-gene trimming of TCR beta chains, and the association was replicated in an independent cohort. Most TCR sequences were seen in very few donors, while some public TCRs were found in many individuals. A cluster of highly shared sequence variants was judged likely to represent a technical artifact of the sequencing pipeline. A further reported finding was that TCR beta sequences accurately predicted the HLA-A and HLA-B alleles for most subjects in the first cohort. Cytomegalovirus status was reported to be diagnosed by the classifier with high specificity and sensitivity in both the original and validation cohorts. The study gave a list of about 150 TCR beta chains associated with cytomegalovirus. Correlated functional status among segregating V segments might reflect linkage disequilibrium, but an unknown experimental factor could not be ruled out. According to the authors, the approach could potentially be generalized to other disease states and immunological phenotypes. This cohort had only TCR beta chains sequenced, and the lack of alpha or paired-chain data limited which features could be detected. According to a later analysis, most CMV-associated TCR beta chains appeared to be HLA-restricted, and the HLA associations seemed to be driven largely by CMV exposure. For the cohort, immune exposure information was limited to CMV serostatus. In a later analysis, HLA-associated TCR beta chains showed more clonal expansion and lower generation probabilities than non-associated chains that were equally common.

From the cysteine up to the phenylalanine, the CDR3 has a length of 13 residues. The entry retains the CDR3 DNA only, 39 bases that are in frame from base 1. The germline V gene (reference sequence) yields SGHAT for CDR1 and FQDESV for CDR2. The junction shows trimming of 5 bases on V and 11 bases on J, and the gene matches do not reach 8 bases of it. Library construction relied on the immunoSEQ multiplex PCR assay. The multiplex PCR relied on a mix of 60 forward primers for TCR Vbeta segments and 13 reverse primers for TCR Jbeta segments. Amplification of the CDR3 region of rearranged TCR beta genes was performed with a multiplex PCR assay on genomic DNA. The amplified TCR beta libraries were sequenced on the Illumina HiSeq System as 87-base-pair reads. The original pipeline was this. A later analysis tallied roughly 78 million unique TCR beta chains across the 666 repertoires, and 10 million to 11 million of those chains were shared by two or more donors. Raw reads were error-corrected and collapsed into unique sequences with a nearest-neighbor algorithm that merged closely related sequences to remove PCR and sequencing errors. Alignment of CDR3 sequences to IMGT reference sequences was used to assign V, D and J gene segments. For a sequence to be retained, a match of at least six nucleotides was required to both a V gene segment and a J gene segment. Rearrangements were classified as productive when the CDR3 lacked stop codons and remained in frame with V and J, and all other rearrangements were classified as non-productive. Following IMGT convention, CDR3 was defined as the stretch from the second conserved V-encoded cysteine up to the conserved J-encoded phenylalanine. The earlier analysis of 450 to 750 of the donors excluded any sequence lacking an unambiguous match to a single V gene segment. In an earlier analysis of several hundred of the donors, V segments were called functional above 56.7% productive rearrangements and were called segregating when the between-donor standard deviation exceeded 5%. To diagnose cytomegalovirus status from the catalog of TCR beta chain sequences, a statistical classification framework was built. In a later analysis, TCR nucleotide sequences were compared against IMGT/GENE-DB human TR gene sequences so that V and J genes could be assigned. A later analysis assigned CDR3 sequences and most-parsimonious VDJ recombination scenarios with the TCRdist pipeline. In a later analysis, each TCR beta chain was defined by its CDR3 amino acid sequence together with its V-gene family, and reads without a unique V-gene family were excluded. A later analysis removed several hundred highly shared, low-generation-probability nucleotide sequences to deal with suspected cross-contamination and a sequencing artifact. A later analysis calculated a clonal expansion index for each public chain from normalized within-repertoire ranks of inferred template counts. In a later analysis, generation probabilities were computed using a VDJ recombination model fitted to out-of-frame rearrangements, and the results were checked against IGoR. In a later analysis, TCR-TCR, TCR-HLA and TCR-CMV co-occurrence was scored with hypergeometric tests, and a repertoire-size bias correction was applied to TCR pairs. A later analysis estimated false discovery rates by permuting HLA or CMV assignments 20 times. A later analysis grouped co-occurring TCRs with DBSCAN, adding TCRdist sequence similarity when clustering within HLA-allele-positive subsets. Repertoires with fewer than 30,000 or more than 120,000 public chains, plus five repertoires with anomalous nucleotide sharing, were excluded from co-occurrence clustering. The immuneACCESS repertoire file appears here via TCRdb, limited to in-frame rearrangements. These files lack a portion of the clones; in checked studies, under half of the deficit traces to unresolved V genes, and the cause of the others is not known. V, J and clone size are taken as reported in that table, and D and trimming were inferred from the DNA itself. A total of around 120,000 clones appear in this sample, about 74% of them only once. The top ten clones comprise 2.7% of the sample.

The TCR sequence derives from a woman aged 40 to 50 in good health and CMV-seropositive. Here the chain combines TRBV11-1 and TRBJ1-4; TRBD1 fits 7 bases in the junction. The sequencing input was PBMCs. The CDR3 amino acid sequence is: CASSLDRERKLFF. The DNA sequence is given as TGTGCCAGCAGCCTTGACAGGGAGAGGAAACTGTTTTTT.